This TCR beta chain is drawn from a study of T cell responses to AZD1222 COVID-19 vaccine. Findings and limits, study-wide: Spike-specific TCR breadth and depth went up after people got two AZD1222 doses. Most donors were white British, females outnumbered males, and clonal diversity was possibly underestimated. Reports indicate that nearly half of spike-specific TCRs are directed at unmutated variant regions. The study identified only 6 or 7 AZD1222 recipients as seropositive at baseline.

This table comes from immunoSEQ multiplex PCR, and its TCRdb copy is limited to in-frame clones, with some not included. The repertoire holds tens of thousands of clones, with 70% to 90% as singletons. This clone showed up just a few times. Its matching antigen is unknown. The specimen was peripheral blood, collected 28 days after the second AZD1222 dose. The sequence came from an adult who received the AZD1222 COVID-19 vaccine.

CDR3 region: CASSSINQDVTQYF. DNA of the CDR3: TGTGCCAGCAGCTCTATTAACCAGGATGTGACCCAGTACTTC. The chain recombines TRBV5-6 with TRBJ2-5, with D unclear. V was trimmed by 3 bases and J by 7 bases, leaving 16 bases between them. Germline CDR1 and CDR2: SGHDT and YYEEEE. CDR3 size: 14 residues.